This T cell receptor beta chain was recorded in a study of cytomegalovirus exposure and HLA in healthy donors. Study-wide results and limits: Diagnosis of cytomegalovirus status made by the classifier reportedly showed high specificity and sensitivity. Cytomegalovirus-associated TCR beta chains were listed, numbering 150 to 200.

Worth noting for this clone: Its antigen is undetermined.

Sequenced by immunoSEQ multiplex PCR; TCRdb stores in-frame clones only, minus some. The profile shows around 250,000 clones, 85% to 90% of them singletons. This CDR3 contains 13 residues. Per germline, CDR1 SNHLY and CDR2 FYNNEI. With 5 bases clipped from V and 7 bases from J, the junction kept 7 bases outside the gene matches. This receptor was obtained from a woman aged 18-29 years in good health and CMV-seronegative. The sequenced material came from PBMCs. The chain recombines TRBV2 with TRBJ2-7, with TRBD1 matching over 8 bases. The CDR3 is CASSTFTGGEQYV. CDR3 DNA: TGTGCCAGCAGTACCTTTACAGGGGGGGAGCAGTACGTC.